Below, 19 T cell receptor beta chains from the same sample are listed, as sequenced in a study of vaccination effects on CD4 cells after COVID-19. No antigens are known for them. Libraries were prepared by immunoSEQ multiplex PCR; TCRdb keeps only in-frame clonotypes and omits some of them. The sample shows 45,000 or so clones, around 70% of them seen only once. Cells that had been cultured for less than eleven days were the source of isolated CD4+ T cells. Two doses of BNT162b2 or mRNA-1273 vaccine were administered to participants. The sequences come from CD4+ T cells from PBMCs cultured without peptide, collected after COVID-19 vaccination. The origin of the receptors is a human donor who received a COVID-19 vaccine.

V usage is TRBV9 and J usage is TRBJ2-7; 7 bases match TRBD1. Germline CDR1 SGDLS, CDR2 YYNGEE. The CDR3 runs 16 residues. J lost 9 bases, V lost 0 bases, and 15 bases had no gene match. The chain's CDR3 is CASSVGGTATISRQYF. The CDR3 DNA reads TGTGCCAGCAGCGTAGGGGGGACAGCAACAATTTCGCGGCAGTACTTC. The variable domain in full, with the rest retrieved from reference TRBV9 and TRBJ2-7, is DSGVTQTPKHLITATGQRVTLRCSPRSGDLSVYWYQQSLDQGLQFLIQYYNGEERAKGNILERFSAQQFPDLHSELNLSSLELGDSALYFCASSVGGTATISRQYFGPGTRLTVT.

The chain is built from TRBV3-1 (or the pseudogene TRBV3-2) and TRBJ1-4; D ambiguous. This CDR3 is built from 16 residues. Germline V lookup: CDR1 LGHDT, CDR2 YNNKEL (reference sequence). The V gene lost 1 base and the J gene lost 4 bases, with 13 bases spanning the gap. CDR3 sequence: CASSQVGRIYNEKLFF. CDR3 nucleotides: TGTGCCAGCAGCCAAGTGGGGAGGATCTATAATGAAAAACTGTTTTTT.

The chain uses TRBV6-5 and TRBJ2-7, with a tentative D call TRBD2 (6 bases). This CDR3 comprises 14 residues. Germline loops: CDR1 MNHEY, CDR2 SVGAGI. Trimming cost V 6 bases and J 0 bases, with 12 bases left between them. DNA for the CDR3: TGTGCCAGCAGCCAGGGACTGAGCTCCTACGAGCAGTACTTC. This translates into CASSQGLSSYEQYF.

The CDR3 DNA is TGTGCCAGAAGCGTGGACCCCCAAGAATACGAGCAGTACTTC. Protein product: CARSVDPQEYEQYF. The chain carries TRBV5-3 and TRBJ2-7; D not resolved. TRBV5-3 is marked as an open reading frame, function uncertain. The V end was cut by 4 bases, the J end by 4 bases, with 15 bases between. CDR3 length: 14 amino acids.

The V call is TRBV11-3, the J call TRBJ1-1, with TRBD1 matching over 8 bases. The V gene end was trimmed by 1 base and the J gene end by 8 bases; junction bases not matched to a gene: 3. The CDR3 totals 13 residues. The germline V gene encodes CDR1 SGHNT and CDR2 YENEEA. Here the CDR3 DNA reads TGTGCCAGCAGCTTAGGCCGGGACAGGGAAGCTTTCTTT. Protein: CASSLGRDREAFF.

This chain connects TRBV6-6 to TRBJ1-4, with TRBD1 identical over 7 bases. The CDR3 contains 15 residues. With V trimmed by 5 bases and J by 2 bases, 5 bases remained unmatched. From germline, CDR1 is MNHNY and CDR2 SVGAGI (reference sequence). In nucleotides, the CDR3 is TGTGCCAGCAGTCCTCCGGGACAGACTAATGAAAAACTGTTTTTT. Its protein is CASSPPGQTNEKLFF.

The chain carries TRBV2 and TRBJ2-5; a weak D match, TRBD1 (6 bases). Trimming removed 5 bases at V and 3 bases at J, with 7 bases between. Looked up from germline, CDR1 is SNHLY and CDR2 is FYNNEI. The CDR3 totals 12 residues. Here the CDR3 DNA reads TGTGCCAGCAGTTGGACAGAAGAGACCCAGTACTTC. Its protein is CASSWTEETQYF.

V gene TRBV5-1 combines with J gene TRBJ2-7, with D possibly being TRBD1 (5 bases). With 0 bases removed from V and 7 bases from J, the gap between germline ends came to 14 bases. This CDR3 is built from 14 residues. Germline V CDR1 and CDR2: SGHRS, YFSETQ. The CDR3 coding sequence is TGCGCCAGCAGCTTGGACAGGCCCTTGGGAGAGCAGTACTTC. It is translated as CASSLDRPLGEQYF.

This clone was observed a single time. The chain carries TRBV6-5 and TRBJ1-6; D is uncertain. The V gene's germline CDR1 is MNHEY and CDR2 SVGAGI. With 3 bases removed from V and 5 bases from J, the gap between germline ends came to 11 bases. The CDR3 is 15 amino acids. The chain's CDR3 is CASSYFSPHNSPLHF. The DNA of the CDR3 is TGTGCCAGCAGTTATTTTTCACCACATAATTCACCCCTCCACTTT.

This clone came up a few times. The chain employs TRBV5-6 and TRBJ2-7; D not certain. The length of the CDR3 is 13 residues. The V end lost 1 base, the J end lost 4 bases, and 9 bases lay between the germline ends. Germline CDR1 and CDR2: SGHDT and YYEEEE. Here the CDR3 DNA reads TGTGCCAGCAGCTTGAGGGCTCTTTACGAGCAGTACTTC. It encodes CASSLRALYEQYF.

This chain joins TRBV3-1 (or the pseudogene TRBV3-2) and TRBJ1-2, with D unresolved. The V end lost 1 base, the J end lost 2 bases, and 14 bases lay between the germline ends. Germline V lookup: CDR1 LGHDT, CDR2 YNNKEL (reference sequence). This CDR3 is 16 amino acids long. DNA of the CDR3: TGTGCCAGCAGCCAAGCCAGCATGGGAGGGAACTATGGCTACACCTTC. It specifies CASSQASMGGNYGYTF.

The chain employs TRBV6-2 or TRBV6-3 and TRBJ2-3; 7 bases are a match to TRBD2. The V gene end was trimmed by 2 bases and the J gene end by 2 bases; junction bases not matched to a gene: 4. Germline CDR1 MNHEY, CDR2 SVGEGT. The CDR3 totals 15 residues. CDR3 coding DNA: TGTGCCAGCAGTTACGGGGGGGTCTCCACAGATACGCAGTATTTT. It specifies CASSYGGVSTDTQYF.

The chain has TRBV6-1 and TRBJ2-5; D is ambiguous. The CDR3 sequence is 12 residues long. The ends were cut back, 0 bases at V and 5 bases at J, with 4 bases in the middle. Germline CDR1 is MNHNS and CDR2 is SASEGT. The CDR3 sequence: CASSEAGETQYF. Written as DNA, the CDR3 is TGTGCCAGCAGTGAAGCTGGGGAGACCCAGTACTTC.

This clone was recorded only once. The chain has TRBV4-1 and TRBJ1-2; tentative D call: TRBD1 (5 bases). Trimming shortened V by 7 bases and J by 4 bases, and 25 bases separated the two germline ends. The CDR3 totals 17 residues. The germline gives CDR1 MGHRA, CDR2 YSYEKL. The CDR3 sequence: CASTHYETASDIYGYTF. CDR3 coding DNA: TGCGCCAGCACCCATTATGAGACAGCTTCGGATATCTATGGCTACACCTTC.

The rearrangement links TRBV14 to TRBJ1-2, with D maybe TRBD1 (6 bases). The CDR3 is 15 residues long. V was pared by 1 base and J by 4 bases, with 13 bases between. Germline lookup yields CDR1 SGHDN and CDR2 FVKESK. This CDR3 reads CASSQGTRGIYGYTF. In DNA form, the CDR3 reads TGTGCCAGCAGCCAAGGGACCAGGGGCATCTATGGCTACACCTTC.

This clone showed up just a few times. This chain joins TRBV2 and TRBJ2-7; 8 positions match TRBD2. This CDR3 is built from 16 residues. J was trimmed by 3 bases and V by 1 base; bases with no gene match: 8. CDR1 is SNHLY, CDR2 FYNNEI, per germline. CDR3 DNA sequence: TGTGCCAGCAGTGAAGGTTCGGGGGGGCTTGACTACGAGCAGTACTTC. Encoded protein: CASSEGSGGLDYEQYF.

V and J are TRBV7-2 and TRBJ2-1, with D uncertain. Germline CDR1 reads SGHTA; CDR2 reads FQGNSA. Deletions cut 6 bases from V and 4 bases from J, with 10 bases between. The CDR3 covers 13 residues. The CDR3 DNA follows: TGTGCCAGCAGTTCGCGACCATACAATGAGCAGTTCTTC. Residues: CASSSRPYNEQFF.

This chain links TRBV27 with TRBJ1-2; 12 bases are shared with TRBD1. V lost 5 bases to trimming and J lost 0 bases; unmatched junction nucleotides: 4. The V gene's germline CDR1 is MNHEY and CDR2 SMNVEV (reference sequence). The CDR3 covers 16 residues. CDR3 sequence reads: CASSVRDRGPNYGYTF. In nucleotides, the CDR3 is TGTGCCAGCAGTGTAAGGGACAGGGGGCCTAACTATGGCTACACCTTC.

This chain uses TRBV4-1 with TRBJ1-5; D unclear. This CDR3 has 17 residues. Germline V lookup: CDR1 MGHRA, CDR2 YSYEKL. The V end lost 1 base, the J end lost 3 bases, and 16 bases lay between the germline ends. The CDR3 loop is CASSQVDMGWVNQPQHF. The CDR3 DNA sequence: TGCGCCAGCAGCCAAGTCGATATGGGGTGGGTCAATCAGCCCCAGCATTTT.